This T cell receptor (beta chain) was observed in a study of OX40 agonist ivuxolimab in advanced cancers. Study-wide context: Dose-escalation subjects each had hepatocellular carcinoma, melanoma, renal cell or head and neck cancer.

This clone showed up just a few times. The method was immunoSEQ multiplex PCR; TCRdb's version includes in-frame clones alone and lacks a portion of them. The repertoire consists of some 11,000 clones, with more than 70% occurring once and the leading ten covering about 15%. CDR1 is SEHNR, CDR2 FQNEAQ, per germline (reference sequence). Trimming removed 11 bases from V and 1 base from J, with 8 bases in between. CDR3 size: 11 residues. Sequencing used CD4+ or CD8+ T cells sorted from blood, obtained in a trial of the OX40 agonist ivuxolimab. This sequence was found in an adult with an advanced solid tumor such as melanoma, head and neck, liver or kidney cancer. This chain uses TRBV7-9 with TRBJ1-1; D not certain. CDR3 amino acids: CASVKNTEAFF. DNA of the CDR3: TGTGCCTCCGTGAAGAACACTGAAGCTTTCTTT.